These 12 T cell receptor beta chains were all obtained from the same sample, sequenced in a study of technical replicates of blood from several donors (dated by TCRdb to 2016 to 2017). Libraries were built with the immunoSEQ multiplex PCR assay. Not all clones reach the TCRdb copy of this immuneACCESS table, which keeps in-frame sequences only. Checked studies attribute under half of the gap to unresolved V genes and leave the rest unexplained. The sample includes 45,000 to 60,000 clones, with roughly 95% observed a single time. The ten biggest clones cover approximately 0.4% of the sample. The sequenced sample consisted of T cells isolated from PBMCs. These receptors were collected from a human donor in good health.

The J gene is TRBJ2-7, the V gene TRBV29-1; the match to TRBD2 covers 9 bases. J lost 4 bases, V lost 4 bases, and 11 bases had no gene match. Germline V lookup: CDR1 SQVTM, CDR2 ANQGSEA. This CDR3 spans 15 amino acids. CDR3 coding DNA: TGCAGCGTTGGTGTTTTTGCGGGAGGGGCGTACGAGCAGTACTTC. Residues: CSVGVFAGGAYEQYF.

The chain couples TRBV5-1 to TRBJ2-1; D unclear. The CDR3 totals 15 residues. V lost 0 bases and J 0 bases, leaving 7 bases between the germline ends. Germline V gene lookup returns CDR1 SGHRS and CDR2 YFSETQ. CDR3 amino acids: CASSLARGSYNEQFF. The DNA for the CDR3 is TGCGCCAGCAGCTTGGCCAGAGGCTCCTACAATGAGCAGTTCTTC.

This clone showed up just once. The chain uses TRBV28 and TRBJ2-1; maybe TRBD1 (6 bases). Germline assignment: CDR1 MDHEN and CDR2 SYDVKM. This CDR3 has 17 amino acids. Trimming left V 4 bases short and J 1 base short, with 17 bases between. CDR3 DNA: TGTGCCAGCAGTTCCTTACAGGGAGTGGAATCCTACAATGAGCAGTTCTTC. The encoded protein is CASSSLQGVESYNEQFF.

Points on this clone: The sample has other DNA sequences that encode this CDR3 too. DNA for the CDR3: TGTGCCAGCAGCCTAGCGGGGGCCTACAATGAGCAGTTCTTC. Its translation: CASSLAGAYNEQFF. The rearrangement uses TRBV6-4 and TRBJ2-1; TRBD2 matches at 10 bases. V lost 6 bases and J lost 2; bases outside the gene matches: 1. The germline gives CDR1 MRHNA, CDR2 SNTAGT. The length of the CDR3 is 14 residues.

This sequence joins TRBV25-1 and TRBJ1-1; D gene ambiguous. This CDR3 region has 13 residues. In germline, CDR1 is MGHDK, CDR2 SYGVNS. Trimming took 4 bases from V and 0 from J, leaving 6 bases between them. The CDR3 loop reads CASSGSVNTEAFF. The CDR3 bases are TGTGCCAGCAGTGGTTCAGTGAACACTGAAGCTTTCTTT.

J is TRBJ1-5 and V is TRBV4-2, with D possibly TRBD1 on 6 matching bases. V lost 0 bases and J 7 bases, leaving 16 bases between the germline ends. CDR1 LGHNA and CDR2 YNFKEQ come from the germline V gene. This CDR3 region has 16 residues. DNA of the CDR3: TGTGCCAGCAGCCAAGAAGGCGCAGGGGAAGGGCAGCCCCAGCATTTT. Protein sequence: CASSQEGAGEGQPQHF.

V usage is TRBV6-1 and J usage is TRBJ2-3, with unresolved D. Trimming cost V 4 bases and J 3 bases, with 11 bases left between them. This CDR3 is 14 amino acids long. CDR1 MNHNS and CDR2 SASEGT come from the germline V gene. The CDR3 DNA reads TGTGCCAGCAGTGGGAACTATAAGACAGATACGCAGTATTTT. Translated, it gives CASSGNYKTDTQYF.

This rearrangement joins TRBV7-2 to TRBJ2-7, with 7 bases matching TRBD2. The ends lost 5 bases at V and 4 bases at J; junction bases unmatched: 5. This CDR3 has 13 residues. The V gene's germline CDR1 is SGHTA and CDR2 FQGNSA. CDR3 bases: TGTGCCAGCAGCCCGGGACTACTATACGAGCAGTACTTC. Its protein product is CASSPGLLYEQYF.

The genes are TRBV27 and TRBJ1-3, with 8 nucleotides matching TRBD1. The V and J ends lost 5 bases and 0 bases, in that order; junction bases with no gene match: 15. The CDR3 has 19 amino acids. Germline CDR1 is MNHEY and CDR2 is SMNVEV (reference sequence). The CDR3 loop reads CASSHRGNCTAFSGNTIYF. As DNA, the CDR3 is TGTGCCAGCAGTCACAGGGGGAACTGTACCGCCTTCTCTGGAAACACCATATATTTT.

V usage is TRBV27 and J usage is TRBJ1-5; 7 nucleotides line up with TRBD1. This CDR3 has 14 residues. V lost 5 bases to trimming and J lost 2 bases; unmatched junction nucleotides: 3. Germline CDR1 MNHEY, CDR2 SMNVEV (reference sequence). The DNA of the CDR3 is TGTGCCAGCAGTATCGACAGGGGCAATCAGCCCCAGCATTTT. It encodes CASSIDRGNQPQHF.

The genes are TRBV6-5 and TRBJ2-7; 9 positions match TRBD1. Germline CDR1 reads MNHEY; CDR2 reads SVGAGI. J was trimmed by 1 base and V by 5 bases; bases with no gene match: 6. CDR3 length equals 15 residues. CDR3 region: CASSPHGTGSYEQYF. CDR3 in DNA: TGTGCCAGCAGTCCACACGGGACAGGGTCCTACGAGCAGTACTTC.

This chain uses TRBV7-2 with TRBJ2-7; a weak D match, TRBD2 (6 bases). The germline CDR1 and CDR2 sequences are SGHTA and FQGNSA. This CDR3 region has 14 residues. V dropped 3 bases and J dropped 2 bases, with 11 bases sitting between them. CDR3 coding DNA: TGTGCCAGCAGCTTTTACGCGGGACCCTACGAGCAGTACTTC. It translates to CASSFYAGPYEQYF.